This TCR beta chain was identified in a study of control samples from healthy donors and cancer patients (TCRdb year 2020). This clone is a singleton in its sample. Its recognized antigen is unknown. Per-base quality was not reported, and no clone a single base away is much larger than it. To prepare the library, the immunoSEQ multiplex PCR assay was applied. Sourced from immuneACCESS, this table was stored by TCRdb with only in-frame sequences that have V and J called. A share of the clones is absent; for the studies checked, an unresolved V gene accounts for under half, and the remainder has no known explanation. The sample records over 150,000 clones, approximately 91% of which are singletons. Around 2% of the sample lies in the top ten. The CDR3 covers 13 residues, taking in both the cysteine and the phenylalanine. The read is trimmed to its CDR3 DNA, 39 bases read in frame from base 1. V is trimmed back by 3 bases and J by 3 bases, and the junction contains 1 base that no gene match accounts for. The germline V gene (reference sequence) specifies MNHEY as CDR1 and SMNVEV as CDR2.

Sequencing input: blood. The rearranged chain carries TRBV27 and TRBJ2-5; TRBD1 lines up with 7 middle nucleotides. The TCR comes from a woman between 40 and 55 years old in good health. CDR3 region: CASSFTGEETQYF. The DNA reads TGTGCCAGCAGTTTTACAGGGGAAGAGACCCAGTACTTC.